This T cell receptor (beta chain) was observed in a study of blood T cell repertoires in COVID-19. Study information: Both acute and convalescent COVID-19 samples were obtained from the United States, Italy and Spain. PBMCs, B-cell-depleted T cells, or T cells were the source of the cDNA or gDNA that made up the material.

Germline CDR1 is SGHRS and CDR2 is YFSETQ. The CDR3 runs to 14 residues. The junction had 6 bases not matched to a gene; V was cut back by 4 bases and J by 5 bases. In the source study's methods: Nucleated cell counts were estimated from reference gene primer amplification. Clones were read by immunoSEQ multiplex PCR, and TCRdb kept only the in-frame ones, dropping some. The D gene and trimming were derived from the DNA, and the V and J assignments and clone size from that table. Found here are about 52,000 clones, over 75% of them singletons; the top ten hold under 7%. The sequenced sample was peripheral blood. The chain recombines TRBV5-1 with TRBJ2-7, with 10 positions matching TRBD1. The clonotype originates from a man aged 70 or older with active COVID-19. Here the CDR3 DNA reads TGCGCCAGCAGCCCCGGGACAGGGGCTGACGAGCAGTACTTC. Translation: CASSPGTGADEQYF. Drawing the rest from reference TRBV5-1 and TRBJ2-7, the complete variable domain is KAGVTQTPRYLIKTRGQQVTLSCSPISGHRSVSWYQQTPGQGLQFLFEYFSETQRNKGNFPGRFSGRQFSNSRSEMNVSTLELGDSALYLCASSPGTGADEQYFGPGTRLTVT.